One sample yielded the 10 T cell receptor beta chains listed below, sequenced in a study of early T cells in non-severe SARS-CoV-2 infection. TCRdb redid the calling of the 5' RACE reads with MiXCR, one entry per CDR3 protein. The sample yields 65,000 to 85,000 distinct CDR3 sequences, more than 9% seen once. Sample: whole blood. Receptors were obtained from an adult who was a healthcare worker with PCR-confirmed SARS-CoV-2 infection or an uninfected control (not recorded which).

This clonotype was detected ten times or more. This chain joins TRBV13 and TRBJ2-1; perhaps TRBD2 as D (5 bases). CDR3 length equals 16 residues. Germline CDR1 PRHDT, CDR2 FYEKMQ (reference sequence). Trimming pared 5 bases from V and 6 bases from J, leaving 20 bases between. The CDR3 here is CASSRDRTGIFNEQFF. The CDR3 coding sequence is TGTGCCAGCAGCCGTGACCGGACTGGGATATTCAATGAGCAGTTCTTC.

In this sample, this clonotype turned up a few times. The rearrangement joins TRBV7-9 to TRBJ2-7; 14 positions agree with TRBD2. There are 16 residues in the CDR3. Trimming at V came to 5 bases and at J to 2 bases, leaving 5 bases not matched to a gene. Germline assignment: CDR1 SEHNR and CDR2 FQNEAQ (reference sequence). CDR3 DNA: TGTGCCAGCAGCGGATGGGGACTAGCGGGGGCCTACGAGCAGTACTTC. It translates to CASSGWGLAGAYEQYF.

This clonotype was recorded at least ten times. This chain's CDR3 is CASNLGLAAFGGNEQFF. The CDR3 region has the DNA TGCGCCAGCAACCTGGGACTAGCGGCGTTCGGGGGCAATGAGCAGTTCTTC. This rearrangement joins TRBV10-2 to TRBJ2-1; 11 bases fit TRBD2. There are 17 residues in the CDR3. The V and J ends lost 7 bases and 6 bases, in that order; junction bases with no gene match: 14. Per germline, CDR1 WSHSY and CDR2 SAAADI.

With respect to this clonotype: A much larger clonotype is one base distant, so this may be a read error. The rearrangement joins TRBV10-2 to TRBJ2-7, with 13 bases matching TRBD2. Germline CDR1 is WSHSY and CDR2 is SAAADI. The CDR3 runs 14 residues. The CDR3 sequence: CTSATSGRVYEQYF. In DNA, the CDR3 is TGCACCAGCGCCACTAGCGGGAGGGTTTACGAGCAGTACTTC.

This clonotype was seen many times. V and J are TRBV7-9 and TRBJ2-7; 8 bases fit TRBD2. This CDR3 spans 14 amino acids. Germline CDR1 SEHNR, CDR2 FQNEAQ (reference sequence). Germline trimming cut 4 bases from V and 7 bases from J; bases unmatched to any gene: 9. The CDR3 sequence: CASSSGTRLGEQYF. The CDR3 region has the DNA TGTGCCAGCAGCTCCGGGACTAGGCTGGGGGAGCAGTACTTC.

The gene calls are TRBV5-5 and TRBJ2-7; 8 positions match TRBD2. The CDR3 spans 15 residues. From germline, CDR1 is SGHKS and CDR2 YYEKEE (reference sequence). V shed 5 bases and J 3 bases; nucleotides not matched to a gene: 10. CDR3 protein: CASSFSGSLNYEQYF. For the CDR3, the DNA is TGTGCCAGCAGTTTCAGCGGGAGCCTCAACTACGAGCAGTACTTC.

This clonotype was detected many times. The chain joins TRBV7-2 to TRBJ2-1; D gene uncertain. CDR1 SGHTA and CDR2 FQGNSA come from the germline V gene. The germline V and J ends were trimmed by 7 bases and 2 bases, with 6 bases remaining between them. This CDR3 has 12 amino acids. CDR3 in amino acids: CASTPPYNEQFF. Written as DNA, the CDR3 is TGTGCCAGCACCCCCCCCTACAATGAGCAGTTCTTC.

The CDR3 region has the DNA TGTGCCACCAGTGATGCTAGCGGGAGTCATCATGAGCAGTTCTTC. The encoded protein is CATSDASGSHHEQFF. V usage is TRBV24-1 and J usage is TRBJ2-1, with 10 nucleotides matching TRBD2. Trimming at V came to 3 bases and at J to 8 bases, leaving 6 bases not matched to a gene. Germline CDR1 and CDR2: KGHDR and SFDVKD. The CDR3 loop spans 15 amino acids.

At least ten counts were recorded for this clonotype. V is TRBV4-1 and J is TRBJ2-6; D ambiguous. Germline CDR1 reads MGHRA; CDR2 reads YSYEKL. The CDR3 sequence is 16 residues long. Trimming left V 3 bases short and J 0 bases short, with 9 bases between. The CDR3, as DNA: TGCGCCAGCAGCCATCCGGCCGGCTCTGGGGCCAACGTCCTGACTTTC. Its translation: CASSHPAGSGANVLTF.

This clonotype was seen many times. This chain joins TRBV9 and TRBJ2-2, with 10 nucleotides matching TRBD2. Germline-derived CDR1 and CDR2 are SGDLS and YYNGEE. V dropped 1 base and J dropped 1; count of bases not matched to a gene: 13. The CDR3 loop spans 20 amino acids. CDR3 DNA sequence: TGTGCCAGCAGCGTATACCTAGCCCCGGGACTAGCGATGAACACCGGGGAGCTGTTTTTT. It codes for CASSVYLAPGLAMNTGELFF.